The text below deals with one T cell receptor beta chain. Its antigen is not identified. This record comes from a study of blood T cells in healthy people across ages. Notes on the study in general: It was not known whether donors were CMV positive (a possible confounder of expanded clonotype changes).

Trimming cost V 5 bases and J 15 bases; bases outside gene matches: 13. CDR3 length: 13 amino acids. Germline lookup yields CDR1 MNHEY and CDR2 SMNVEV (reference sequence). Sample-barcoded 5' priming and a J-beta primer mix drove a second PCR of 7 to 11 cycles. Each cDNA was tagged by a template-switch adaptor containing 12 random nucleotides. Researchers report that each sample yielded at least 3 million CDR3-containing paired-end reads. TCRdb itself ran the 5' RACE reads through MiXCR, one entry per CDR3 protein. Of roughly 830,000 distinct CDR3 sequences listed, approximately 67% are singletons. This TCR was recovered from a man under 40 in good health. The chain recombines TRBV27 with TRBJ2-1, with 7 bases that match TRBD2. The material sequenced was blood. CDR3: CASSPNAGVVWFF. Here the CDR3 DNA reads TGTGCCAGCAGTCCAAACGCGGGGGTGGTATGGTTCTTC.